These T cell receptor beta chains were read from a single sample in a study of blood T cell repertoires in COVID-19. Sequencing used immunoSEQ multiplex PCR; TCRdb keeps in-frame clones, though not all of them. The sample lists approximately 320,000 clones, roughly nine tenths occurring once. The specimen was PBMCs or T cells enriched from blood (not recorded which). The origin of the receptors is a man aged 55 to 70 who had recovered from COVID-19. The CDR3 runs from the conserved cysteine through the conserved F or W. The D gene is left open where the match is weak. Clone size is given for some rows only: seen once, a few or many times, or a class if the clone is expanded.

clone_size j_call d_call v_call cdr3_length cdr3_aa cdr3_nt
. TRBJ1-6 . TRBV5-4 16 CASSTATGPLDSPLHF TGTGCCAGCAGCACGGCAACAGGGCCTCTTGATTCACCCCTCCACTTT
once TRBJ1-2 TRBD1 TRBV27 13 CASSALQGGGYTF TGTGCCAGCAGTGCACTACAGGGGGGGGGCTACACCTTC
once TRBJ2-3 TRBD2 TRBV19 16 CASTGTSVGGSDTQYF TGTGCCAGTACCGGGACTAGCGTTGGAGGCTCTGATACGCAGTATTTT
once TRBJ2-5 . TRBV29-1 12 CSAHLGAETQYF TGCAGCGCCCACCTGGGGGCCGAGACCCAGTACTTC
. TRBJ1-2 . TRBV7-2 13 CASSLRGNYGYTF TGTGCCAGCAGCTTACGGGGTAACTATGGCTACACCTTC
. TRBJ2-5 . TRBV2 16 CASSEAQGRGAETQYF TGTGCCAGCAGTGAAGCTCAGGGGCGAGGGGCTGAGACCCAGTACTTC
. TRBJ2-2 . TRBV27 14 CASSWQENTGELFF TGTGCCAGCAGTTGGCAGGAGAACACCGGGGAGCTGTTTTTT
. TRBJ1-5 TRBD1 TRBV27 16 CASSWTGQGSNQPQHF TGTGCCAGCAGTTGGACCGGACAGGGATCAAATCAGCCCCAGCATTTT
. TRBJ2-3 TRBD1 TRBV15 15 CATSKDRASTDTQYF TGTGCCACCAGCAAGGACAGGGCGAGCACAGATACGCAGTATTTT
. TRBJ2-1 TRBD2 TRBV27 13 CASSLGGGYEQFF TGTGCCAGCAGCCTGGGGGGGGGTTATGAGCAGTTCTTC
. TRBJ1-3 TRBD1 TRBV4-1 17 CASSQGPGRGLGNTIYF TGCGCCAGCAGCCAAGGGCCTGGCAGGGGGCTTGGAAACACCATATATTTT
. TRBJ2-7 . TRBV3-1/TRBV3-2 16 CASSRVGDRASYEQYF TGTGCCAGCAGCCGGGTAGGAGACAGAGCCAGTTACGAGCAGTACTTC
. TRBJ2-7 TRBD1 TRBV27 15 CASSLGTGGRYEQYF TGTGCCAGCAGTTTAGGAACAGGGGGGCGTTACGAGCAGTACTTC
. TRBJ1-2 . TRBV24-1 13 CATSDEVGLGYTF TGTGCCACCAGTGATGAGGTGGGGCTTGGCTACACCTTC
. TRBJ1-4 . TRBV6-2/TRBV6-3 13 CASSRGANEKLFF TGTGCCAGCAGCCGTGGAGCTAATGAAAAACTGTTTTTT
. TRBJ1-5 . TRBV9 15 CASSVDSKGNQPQHF TGTGCCAGCAGCGTAGACAGTAAGGGCAATCAGCCCCAGCATTTT
. TRBJ2-1 . TRBV20-1 10 CSARVRDQFF TGCAGTGCTAGAGTCCGGGATCAGTTCTTC
. TRBJ2-1 TRBD2 TRBV5-1 16 CASRNSGRAAYNEQFF TGCGCCAGCAGAAATAGCGGGAGGGCCGCCTACAATGAGCAGTTCTTC
once TRBJ1-2 . TRBV4-1 17 CASSQGRGLQTTYGYTF TGCGCCAGCAGCCAAGGCCGCGGGCTGCAGACGACCTATGGCTACACCTTC
. TRBJ1-2 . TRBV2 17 CASSRNAFIRGRDGYTF TGTGCCAGCAGTCGAAATGCCTTTATACGGGGAAGGGATGGCTACACCTTC
. TRBJ2-7 . TRBV2 12 CAIADNSYEQYF TGTGCCATCGCGGACAACTCCTACGAGCAGTACTTC
once TRBJ2-3 TRBD1 TRBV19 15 CASRRDPRGPDTQYF TGTGCCAGTAGAAGGGACCCTAGGGGGCCAGATACGCAGTATTTT
. TRBJ1-1 TRBD1 TRBV27 14 CASSRDRGPGKAFF TGTGCCAGCAGCCGGGACAGGGGGCCCGGTAAGGCTTTCTTT
. TRBJ1-1 . TRBV3-1/TRBV3-2 16 CASSQTGGGMNTEAFF TGTGCCAGCAGCCAAACCGGCGGGGGGATGAACACTGAAGCTTTCTTT
once TRBJ2-1 . TRBV6-2/TRBV6-3 16 CASSYDSVGVNNEQFF TGTGCCAGCAGTTACGATTCCGTGGGAGTAAACAATGAGCAGTTCTTC
. TRBJ2-7 TRBD1 TRBV5-1 14 CASSDGTGSYEQYF TGCGCCAGCAGCGACGGGACAGGGTCGTACGAGCAGTACTTC
. TRBJ1-3 TRBD1 TRBV3-1/TRBV3-2 19 CASSRVGQGASSSGNTIYF TGTGCCAGCAGTCGCGTGGGACAGGGGGCCTCGAGCTCTGGAAACACCATATATTTT
. TRBJ2-3 TRBD2 TRBV4-1 17 CASSQEPTSGRTDTQYF TGCGCCAGCAGCCAAGAGCCGACTAGCGGCAGGACAGATACGCAGTATTTT
. TRBJ1-5 . TRBV7-9 14 CASSDSVSNQPQHF TGTGCCAGCAGCGACAGTGTTAGCAATCAGCCCCAGCATTTT
. TRBJ1-1 . TRBV12-3/TRBV12-4 11 CASTSSTEAFF TGTGCCAGCACCTCTTCCACTGAAGCTTTCTTT
. TRBJ2-7 . TRBV11-2 12 CASSLLSHEQYF TGTGCCAGCAGCTTACTGTCCCACGAGCAGTACTTC
once TRBJ1-5 . TRBV3-1/TRBV3-2 13 CASSGGSGQPQHF TGTGCCAGCAGCGGCGGAAGCGGGCAGCCCCAGCATTTT
. TRBJ2-7 TRBD2 TRBV7-2 15 CASSTMAGGLIEQYF TGTGCCAGCAGCACCATGGCGGGGGGGCTTATCGAGCAGTACTTC
. TRBJ1-6 . TRBV4-2 19 CASSQEVTGTSSYNSPLHF TGTGCCAGCAGCCAAGAGGTAACAGGGACGAGCTCCTATAATTCACCCCTCCACTTT
. TRBJ1-3 . TRBV5-1 15 CASTPDSLSGNTIYF TGCGCCAGCACGCCGGACAGTCTCTCTGGAAACACCATATATTTT
few TRBJ2-7 . TRBV7-9 11 CASSYTYEQYF TGTGCCAGCAGCTACACCTACGAGCAGTACTTC
. TRBJ2-7 . TRBV11-2 18 CASSLNGPGAGNGLEQYF TGTGCCAGCAGCTTAAACGGGCCAGGGGCAGGTAATGGGCTCGAGCAGTACTTC
. TRBJ2-7 . TRBV5-4 15 CASSFGSAGLDEQYF TGTGCCAGCAGCTTTGGGTCTGCAGGCCTGGACGAGCAGTACTTC
. TRBJ2-4 . TRBV4-2 15 CASSQEGGWENIQYF TGTGCCAGCAGCCAAGAGGGCGGGTGGGAAAACATTCAGTACTTC
. TRBJ1-6 TRBD1 TRBV19 14 CASSKGQGYSPLHF TGTGCCAGTAGTAAGGGACAGGGTTATTCACCCCTCCACTTT
many TRBJ2-1 TRBD2 TRBV4-1 16 CASSQDRGTRGVEQFF TGCGCCAGCAGCCAAGATCGCGGGACTAGGGGAGTTGAGCAGTTCTTC
. TRBJ2-5 . TRBV4-3 13 CASSPRVGETQYF TGCGCCAGCAGCCCTCGGGTGGGAGAGACCCAGTACTTC
. TRBJ2-1 . TRBV4-2 18 CASSQDAIAESSYNEQFF TGTGCCAGCAGCCAAGATGCGATAGCGGAGAGCTCCTACAATGAGCAGTTCTTC
. TRBJ2-3 TRBD2 TRBV29-1 13 CSVVLAGTDTQYF TGCAGCGTTGTACTAGCGGGAACAGATACGCAGTATTTT
. TRBJ1-1 . TRBV6-5 15 CASRVTSGVNTEAFF TGTGCCAGCAGGGTTACCTCCGGGGTTAACACTGAAGCTTTCTTT
. TRBJ1-3 . TRBV6-5 13 CASSQGFGNTIYF TGTGCCAGCAGTCAGGGGTTTGGAAACACCATATATTTT
. TRBJ2-1 TRBD2 TRBV30 15 CAWSVRTRKGNEQFF TGTGCCTGGAGTGTTCGGACTAGGAAGGGGAATGAGCAGTTCTTC